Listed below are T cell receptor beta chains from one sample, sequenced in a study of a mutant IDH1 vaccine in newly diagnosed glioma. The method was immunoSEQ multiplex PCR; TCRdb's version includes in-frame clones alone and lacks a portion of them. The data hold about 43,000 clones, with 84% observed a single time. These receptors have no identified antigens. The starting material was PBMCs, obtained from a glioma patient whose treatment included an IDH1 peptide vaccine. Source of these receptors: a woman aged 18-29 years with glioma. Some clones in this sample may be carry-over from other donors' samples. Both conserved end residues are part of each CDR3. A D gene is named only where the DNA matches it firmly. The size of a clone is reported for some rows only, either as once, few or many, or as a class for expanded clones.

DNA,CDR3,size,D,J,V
TGTGCCAGCAGTTTATTAGACAAAGAGACCCAGTACTTC,CASSLLDKETQYF,-,-,TRBJ2-5,TRBV27
TGTGCCAGCAGCTTAGTGGGAACCGGGACAGGGCACTATGGCTACACCTTC,CASSLVGTGTGHYGYTF,-,TRBD1,TRBJ1-2,TRBV7-2
TGTGCCAGCAGTGAAGCGCGGCTAGCGGGCTACAATGAGCAGTTCTTC,CASSEARLAGYNEQFF,-,TRBD2,TRBJ2-1,TRBV2
TGTGCCAGCAGCCCCCCCATAGGAGGGGGCGGCACTGAAGCTTTCTTT,CASSPPIGGGGTEAFF,few,TRBD1,TRBJ1-1,TRBV7-9
TGTGCCAGCGCGATCGAGAGTTCACCCCTCCACTTT,CASAIESSPLHF,-,-,TRBJ1-6,TRBV10-3
TGTGCCAGCAGTCCATCCCAGGGGGGGAGAAACATTCAGTACTTC,CASSPSQGGRNIQYF,-,-,TRBJ2-4,TRBV6-5
TGTGCCAGCTCACCCCCGGTGGGGAACACTGAAGCTTTCTTT,CASSPPVGNTEAFF,few,-,TRBJ1-1,TRBV18
TGTGCCAGCCGGGGTGCCGGCAAGATCGGGGAGCTGTTTTTT,CASRGAGKIGELFF,-,-,TRBJ2-2,TRBV7-9
TGCAGTGCCGCGACAGGGGGGTGGACCTTC,CSAATGGWTF,-,TRBD1,TRBJ1-2,TRBV20-1
TGTGCCAGCAGCGTAGCCGGACTTCTTAACGGGGAGCTGTTTTTT,CASSVAGLLNGELFF,-,-,TRBJ2-2,TRBV9
TGTGCCAGTAGTAGGGACAGGGGAACTGAAGCTTTCTTT,CASSRDRGTEAFF,few,TRBD1,TRBJ1-1,TRBV19
TGTGCCACCAAACGTGGCGGGAGGTCCAATGAGCAGTTCTTC,CATKRGGRSNEQFF,-,TRBD2,TRBJ2-1,TRBV27
TGTGCCAGCAGCCAAGGGGGGGCCATGACTTACGAGCAGTACTTC,CASSQGGAMTYEQYF,-,-,TRBJ2-7,TRBV4-2
TGTGCCAGCTCAGAGGACAGTTTTTCGAATCAGCCCCAGCATTTT,CASSEDSFSNQPQHF,once,-,TRBJ1-5,TRBV18
TGTGCCAGTAGTATCGGGTCCCAGGGGCAAGAGACCCAGTACTTC,CASSIGSQGQETQYF,-,-,TRBJ2-5,TRBV19
TGTGCCAGCAGCGCCCCGGACAGGAGCACTGAAGCTTTCTTT,CASSAPDRSTEAFF,-,TRBD1,TRBJ1-1,TRBV9
TGTGCCAGTTCCCGGGGACTGGAGGCCTACGAGCAGTACTTC,CASSRGLEAYEQYF,-,-,TRBJ2-7,TRBV27
TGTGCCAGCAGCTCCCTCCGGACAGGGAGGGGCGAGCAGTACTTC,CASSSLRTGRGEQYF,-,-,TRBJ2-7,TRBV7-2
TGTGCCAGCGCGGATAGCACAGATACGCAGTATTTT,CASADSTDTQYF,-,-,TRBJ2-3,TRBV5-4
TGTGCCAGCAGACCCGTCCCAAGAGACGAGCAGTACTTC,CASRPVPRDEQYF,-,-,TRBJ2-7,TRBV27
TGTGCCAGCAGCAAGGGGGTCATGGGGGGCTCCCCATGGGGCGAGCAGTACTTC,CASSKGVMGGSPWGEQYF,-,-,TRBJ2-7,TRBV21-1
TGTGCCAGCAGTGCCGTTCGGGAGCTGTTTTTT,CASSAVRELFF,-,-,TRBJ2-2,TRBV6-1
TGTGCCAGCAGCTTGGCGAGAGGGCGGGGGGCCCCGAATGAGCAGTTCTTC,CASSLARGRGAPNEQFF,once,TRBD2,TRBJ2-1,TRBV5-6
TGTGCCAGCAGCCTACGTTCCCGGGGAAGTCCCGAGCAGTACTTC,CASSLRSRGSPEQYF,-,-,TRBJ2-7,TRBV11-2
TGTGCTAGCCTGTCGGGGCGAGGTTCGGATACGCAGTATTTT,CASLSGRGSDTQYF,once,-,TRBJ2-3,TRBV12-5
TGTGCCAGCAGCCCCTCCTGGGGGGAGCAGTACTTC,CASSPSWGEQYF,-,-,TRBJ2-7,TRBV14
TGTGCCAGCAGTGAAGGCGCCGGGACCGTTTTTTTC,CASSEGAGTVFF,-,-,TRBJ2-4,TRBV25-1
TGCAGCGTTCTAAGTGGGGGGAACTATGGCTACACCTTC,CSVLSGGNYGYTF,-,-,TRBJ1-2,TRBV29-1
TGTGCCAGCAGCGTGGCCGGGACAGCTACCTACGAGCAGTACTTC,CASSVAGTATYEQYF,-,TRBD1,TRBJ2-7,TRBV7-2
TGTGCCAGCAGCCGACGGAGACCCCCCTACGAGCAGTACTTC,CASSRRRPPYEQYF,once,-,TRBJ2-7,TRBV11-1
TGTGCCAGCAGCCCCGGAGGTATCGGGAATCGGCCCCAGCATTTT,CASSPGGIGNRPQHF,-,-,TRBJ1-5,TRBV5-6
TGTGCCAACTCCCCTCCGGGGTCTAGCACAGATACGCAGTATTTT,CANSPPGSSTDTQYF,-,-,TRBJ2-3,TRBV7-9
TGTGCCAGCAGGAGCGGGGGGGCCGGGTACGAGCAGTACTTC,CASRSGGAGYEQYF,-,TRBD2,TRBJ2-7,TRBV6-6
TGTGCCAGCAGCGCTGGGACAGGGGCCTACGAGCAGTACTTC,CASSAGTGAYEQYF,-,TRBD1,TRBJ2-7,TRBV13
TGTGCCAGCAGATTGGGCCCAACCTACGAGCAGTACTTC,CASRLGPTYEQYF,-,-,TRBJ2-7,TRBV6-5
TGTGCCAGCAGTTCGACAGGGACAAGGGTAACGGGCAATCAGCCCCAGCATTTT,CASSSTGTRVTGNQPQHF,once,TRBD1,TRBJ1-5,TRBV27
TGTGCCAGCAGTTTATCGGGTTACAATCAGCCCCAGCATTTT,CASSLSGYNQPQHF,-,-,TRBJ1-5,TRBV27
TGTGCCAGCAGTGATAGATGGAAGGGGAGCAATCAGCCCCAGCATTTT,CASSDRWKGSNQPQHF,-,-,TRBJ1-5,TRBV2
TGTGCCAGCAGCAGGGACATGAACACTGAAGCTTTCTTT,CASSRDMNTEAFF,-,-,TRBJ1-1,TRBV7-9
TGTGGCACTTCAGGGGGACAGGGTGAGGTATTCTATGGCTACACCTTC,CGTSGGQGEVFYGYTF,-,TRBD1,TRBJ1-2,TRBV6-6
TGTGCTAGTGGTCGCGGGGGCGGCTACGAGCAGTACTTC,CASGRGGGYEQYF,-,-,TRBJ2-7,TRBV12-5
TGCGCCAGCAGCTTCCCGTCTATGCAGGGACTAACAGATACGCAGTATTTT,CASSFPSMQGLTDTQYF,-,TRBD2,TRBJ2-3,TRBV5-1
TGTGCCACCAGCAGATACGACCGGGACACGGTCGAAAAACTGTTTTTT,CATSRYDRDTVEKLFF,-,-,TRBJ1-4,TRBV15
TGCAGCGTTACGGTTAACTATGGCTACACCTTC,CSVTVNYGYTF,few,-,TRBJ1-2,TRBV29-1
TGTGCCAGCAGGGGCTTGACAGTTGAGCAGCCCCAGCATTTT,CASRGLTVEQPQHF,few,-,TRBJ1-5,TRBV6-5
TGTGCCAGCAGCGCGGGACTAGTAGGCCATGAGCAGTTCTTC,CASSAGLVGHEQFF,-,TRBD2,TRBJ2-1,TRBV9
TGTGCCAGCAGCCCTGACAGGGGAAATGAAAAACTGTTTTTT,CASSPDRGNEKLFF,-,TRBD1,TRBJ1-4,TRBV5-4
TGTGCCAGCAGCCCGCGGGGAGGGACAGGGAACACTGAAGCTTTCTTT,CASSPRGGTGNTEAFF,-,TRBD1,TRBJ1-1,TRBV7-8
TGTGCCAGCAGGTCCGGGACAGGGGGCTTTATCGGCAATCAGCCCCAGCATTTT,CASRSGTGGFIGNQPQHF,-,TRBD1,TRBJ1-5,TRBV2
TGTGCCAGCAGACACCCGCCGGAAGTCTACGAGCAGTACTTC,CASRHPPEVYEQYF,-,-,TRBJ2-7,TRBV7-9